These 6 T cell receptor beta chains came from one sample sequenced in a study of PD-1 blockade in classical Hodgkin lymphoma. Measured with immunoSEQ multiplex PCR; TCRdb has only the in-frame clones, and not every one. Found here are about 49,000 clones, around 87% of them singletons; the top ten hold about 15%. As to time point: cycle 4 day 1 (C4D1), after six to seven weeks of nivolumab. The patients all showed relapse after autologous stem cell transplantation, while their brentuximab vedotin exposure varied. The sample consisted of peripheral blood mononuclear cells (PBMCs), taken before the fourth cycle of nivolumab. The receptors were gathered from a human donor with classical Hodgkin lymphoma.

This chain connects TRBV11-2 to TRBJ2-4; tentative D call: TRBD1 (6 bases). V lost 4 bases, J lost 0 bases, and 13 bases lay in between. This CDR3 spans 16 amino acids. Germline CDR1 reads SGHAT; CDR2 reads FQNNGV. As DNA, the CDR3 is TGTGCCAGCAGCTCAAGACAGGCTACAGCCAAAAACATTCAGTACTTC. This codes for CASSSRQATAKNIQYF.

In its sample, this clone was seen once. This chain uses TRBV12-5 with TRBJ2-5, with 7 bases fitting TRBD2. Per germline, CDR1 LGHNT and CDR2 FRNRAP. V shed 2 bases and J 4 bases; nucleotides not matched to a gene: 1. This CDR3 is built from 13 residues. The CDR3 here is CASGLLAGETQYF. The CDR3 nucleotides read TGTGCTAGTGGTTTGTTAGCGGGAGAGACCCAGTACTTC. Full variable domain (outside the CDR3, taken from reference TRBV12-5 and TRBJ2-5): DARVTQTPRHKVTEMGQEVTMRCQPILGHNTVFWYRQTMMQGLELLAYFRNRAPLDDSGMPKDRFSAEMPDATLATLKIQPSEPRDSAVYFCASGLLAGETQYFGPGTRLLVL.

The sample holds one count of this clone. This chain joins TRBV11-3 and TRBJ2-1; D remains ambiguous. The germline V gene encodes CDR1 SGHNT and CDR2 YENEEA. V was cut by 0 bases and J by 9 bases, with 9 bases left in between. This CDR3 contains 13 residues. The CDR3 loop is CASSLDLVAEQFF. The DNA for the CDR3 is TGTGCCAGCAGCTTAGATCTCGTTGCTGAGCAGTTCTTC.

The rearrangement joins TRBV28 to TRBJ1-4; D may be TRBD1 (5 bases). This CDR3 is built from 15 residues. CDR1 and CDR2 from the germline V gene are MDHEN and SYDVKM. The germline V and J ends were trimmed by 5 bases and 2 bases, with 12 bases remaining between them. The DNA for the CDR3 is TGTGCCAGCAGTCCCGGCGGGGGGACTAATGAAAAACTGTTTTTT. Translating gives CASSPGGGTNEKLFF. Full variable domain (missing parts from reference TRBV28 and TRBJ1-4): DVKVTQSSRYLVKRTGEKVFLECVQDMDHENMFWYRQDPGLGLRLIYFSYDVKMKEKGDIPEGYSVSREKKERFSLILESASTNQTSMYLCASSPGGGTNEKLFFGSGTQLSVL.

This clone was observed a single time. One end of the junction varies from germline; a read error may be responsible. J is TRBJ2-1 and V is TRBV7-7, with 12 bases aligning to TRBD2. Germline V gene lookup returns CDR1 SSHAT and CDR2 FNYEAQ (reference sequence). The CDR3 has 18 amino acids. The chain's CDR3 is CASSPGLAGSSSLNEQFF. CDR3 nucleotide sequence: TGTGCTAGCAGCCCAGGACTAGCGGGAAGTTCCTCCTTAAATGAGCAGTTCTTC.

The V gene is TRBV18, the J gene TRBJ1-2, with TRBD1 identical over 7 bases. The CDR3 runs 13 residues. The V gene's germline CDR1 is KGHSH and CDR2 LQKENI. V was clipped by 5 bases and J by 6 bases; unmatched bases: 6. CDR3 in DNA: TGTGCCAGCTCATATGGACAGGTAGATGGCTACACCTTC. As protein: CASSYGQVDGYTF.